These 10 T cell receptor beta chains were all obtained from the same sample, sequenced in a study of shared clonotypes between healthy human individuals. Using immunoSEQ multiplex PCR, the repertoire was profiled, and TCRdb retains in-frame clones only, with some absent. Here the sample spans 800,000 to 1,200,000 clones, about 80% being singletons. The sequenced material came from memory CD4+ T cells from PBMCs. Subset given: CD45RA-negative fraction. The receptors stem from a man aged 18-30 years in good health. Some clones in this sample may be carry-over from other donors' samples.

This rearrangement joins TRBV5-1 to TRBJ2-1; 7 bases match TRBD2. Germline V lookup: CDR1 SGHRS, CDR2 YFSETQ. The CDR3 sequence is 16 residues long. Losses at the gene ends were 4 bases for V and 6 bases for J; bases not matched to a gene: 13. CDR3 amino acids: CASSVTSDPRGNEQFF. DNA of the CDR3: TGCGCCAGCAGCGTAACTAGCGACCCGAGAGGCAATGAGCAGTTCTTC.

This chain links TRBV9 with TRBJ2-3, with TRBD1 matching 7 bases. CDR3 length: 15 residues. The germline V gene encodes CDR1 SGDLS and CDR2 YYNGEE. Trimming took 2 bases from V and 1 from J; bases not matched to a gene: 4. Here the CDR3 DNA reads TGTGCCAGCAGCGTGCGAGGACAGGGCACAGATACGCAGTATTTT. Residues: CASSVRGQGTDTQYF.

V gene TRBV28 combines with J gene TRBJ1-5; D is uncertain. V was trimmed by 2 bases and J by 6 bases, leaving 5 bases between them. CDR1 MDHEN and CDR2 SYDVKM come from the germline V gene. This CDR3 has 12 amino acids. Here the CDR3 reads CASSLAGQPQHF. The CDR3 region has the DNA TGTGCCAGCAGTTTAGCGGGTCAGCCCCAGCATTTT.

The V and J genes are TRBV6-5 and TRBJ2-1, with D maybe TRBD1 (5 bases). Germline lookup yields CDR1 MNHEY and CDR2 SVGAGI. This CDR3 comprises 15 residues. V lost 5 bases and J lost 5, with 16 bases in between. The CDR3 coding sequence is TGTGCCAGCAGTCAGACCCTAGGGGATAACAATGAGCAGTTCTTC. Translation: CASSQTLGDNNEQFF.

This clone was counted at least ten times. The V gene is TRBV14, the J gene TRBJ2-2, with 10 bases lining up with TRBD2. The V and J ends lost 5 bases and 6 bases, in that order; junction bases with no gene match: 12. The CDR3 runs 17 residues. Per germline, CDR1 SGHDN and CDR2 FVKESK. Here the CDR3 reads CASSSRLGTSDSGELFF. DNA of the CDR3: TGTGCCAGCAGCTCGCGACTCGGGACTAGCGATTCCGGGGAGCTGTTTTTT.

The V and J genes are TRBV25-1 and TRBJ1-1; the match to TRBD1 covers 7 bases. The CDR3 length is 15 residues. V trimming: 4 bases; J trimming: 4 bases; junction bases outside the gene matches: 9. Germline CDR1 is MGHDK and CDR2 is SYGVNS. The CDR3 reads CASSGNRGWGTEAFF. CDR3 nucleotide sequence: TGTGCCAGCAGTGGCAACAGGGGCTGGGGCACTGAAGCTTTCTTT.

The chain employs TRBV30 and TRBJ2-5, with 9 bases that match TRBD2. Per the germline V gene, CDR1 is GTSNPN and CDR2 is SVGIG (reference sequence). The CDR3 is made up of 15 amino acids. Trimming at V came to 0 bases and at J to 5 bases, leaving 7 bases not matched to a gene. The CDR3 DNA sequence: TGTGCCTGGAGTGTAAAAGGACTAGCGAGGGAGACCCAGTACTTC. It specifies CAWSVKGLARETQYF.

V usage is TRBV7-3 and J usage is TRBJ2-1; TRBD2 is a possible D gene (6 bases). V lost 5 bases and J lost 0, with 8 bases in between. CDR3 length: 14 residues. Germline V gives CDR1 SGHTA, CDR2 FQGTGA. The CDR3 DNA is TGTGCCAGCAGCAGGGACTTCTCCTACAATGAGCAGTTCTTC. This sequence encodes CASSRDFSYNEQFF.

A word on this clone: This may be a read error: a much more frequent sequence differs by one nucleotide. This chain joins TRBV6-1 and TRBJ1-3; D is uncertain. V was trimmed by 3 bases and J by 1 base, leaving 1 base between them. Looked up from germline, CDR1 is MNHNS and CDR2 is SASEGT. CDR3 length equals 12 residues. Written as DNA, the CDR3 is TGTGCCAGCAGTGATTCTGGAAACACCATATATTTT. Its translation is CASSDSGNTIYF.

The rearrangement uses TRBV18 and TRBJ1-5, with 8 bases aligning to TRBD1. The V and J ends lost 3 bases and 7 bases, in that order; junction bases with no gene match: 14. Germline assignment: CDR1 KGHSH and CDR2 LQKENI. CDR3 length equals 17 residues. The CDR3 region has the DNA TGTGCCAGCTCACCCGGCACAGGGGGTCGCGGTGGGCAGCCCCAGCATTTT. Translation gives CASSPGTGGRGGQPQHF.